The entry below gives a single T cell receptor beta chain sequence along with its context. Its antigen remains undetermined. The record has no base qualities; no much larger clone is one base away. Whole blood was collected in K2EDTA tubes by collaborating institutions according to the institutions' own protocols. For TCRbeta analysis, collaborators shipped samples as frozen whole blood, isolated PBMCs, or DNA extracted from either of those sample types. TCRbeta CDR3 regions were amplified from genomic DNA by means of the immunoSEQ Assay, a bias-controlled multiplex PCR. On the study's bioinformatics: Nucleated cell counts per sample were estimated from amplification of reference gene primers within the assay. To quantify the absolute abundance of each unique TCRbeta CDR3 rearrangement, sequence reads were collapsed and filtered. For each sample, productive Simpson clonality was calculated as the square root of Simpson's diversity index over productive rearrangements. TCRdb obtained this table from immuneACCESS and retained in-frame rearrangements with V and J assigned. These tables miss some clones; where compared with another copy, unresolved V genes account for less than half of the shortfall, and the remainder is unexplained. Clone size and V and J calls were adopted from that table, with D and trimming inferred from the DNA. The sample yields about 170,000 clones; about 83% were counted once. The ten largest clones represent over 2% of the sample.

This record belongs to a study of blood T cell repertoires in COVID-19 (TCRdb year 2020). General notes on the study: Samples covering the acute and convalescent phases of COVID-19 were provided by collaborators in the United States, Italy and Spain. Samples came from the ongoing ImmuneRACE study (first 160 participants) plus 1,254 subjects from 6 global collaborators. Subjects who had been exposed to COVID-19, were actively infected with it, or had recovered from it provided the deeply sampled blood TCRbeta repertoires that made up the dataset. The material from the prospective study consisted of cDNA or gDNA derived from T cells, B-cell-depleted T cells, or PBMCs. Sample metadata almost always included a de-identified subject ID, COVID-19 status, age in years and sex. The repertoires were made available in a free public database intended to serve as a resource for research on the immune response to SARS-CoV-2. Where HLA class I and class II types were available, the types were taken from metadata supplied by the sample provider, not from assay-based typing. On the study overall, not on this receptor specifically: The quantity of clinical and demographic metadata differed by source and by participant and was supplied without curation.

The TCR originated in a woman of 80 years or more with acute or convalescent COVID-19. Material: peripheral blood.

In nucleotide form, the sequence is TGTGCCATCAGTGAGTCAGGGACAGGGTATGAAGCTTTCTTT. This is translated as CAISESGTGYEAFF. This sequence uses TRBV10-3 and TRBJ1-1, with TRBD1 matching 9 junction bases. Including the terminal cysteine and phenylalanine, the CDR3 comprises 14 residues. Kept here is only the CDR3 DNA, which spans 42 bases and is read in frame from base 1. Trimming removed 0 bases from V and 7 bases from J; the gene matches leave 3 bases unexplained. The CDR1 and CDR2 encoded by the germline V gene are ENHRY and SYGVKD.